The rows below give T cell receptor beta chains drawn from one sample of a study of T cell repertoires in cytomegalovirus infection. TCRdb reanalysed the reads using MiXCR and keeps one entry per CDR3 protein. This table has roughly 860,000 distinct CDR3 sequences, 32% appearing once. Their antigens are not known. Sequenced here: cultured CD8+ T cells from PBMCs, sampled from culture after CMV antigen stimulation. Receptors were obtained from a human donor in good health (CMV status not recorded). Some clones in this sample may be carry-over from other donors' samples. Both conserved end residues are part of each CDR3. Fields, in order: V gene, D gene, clone size, J gene, CDR3 DNA, CDR3 protein. A D gene is named only where the DNA matches it firmly. Rows may omit the clone size; those that give it use once, few, many or a size class.

TRBV2	TRBD1	NA	TRBJ1-2	TGTGCCAGCCGGGACAGTTGGTATGGCTACACCTTC	CASRDSWYGYTF
TRBV27	TRBD2	NA	TRBJ2-3	TGTGCCAGCAGTTTAGGCTATAGCGGGCCCGGGACAGATACGCAGTATTTT	CASSLGYSGPGTDTQYF
TRBV7-6	TRBD2	NA	TRBJ2-1	TGTGCCGGCAGCTTGGGATTAGCGGGGGGGCTCTACAATGAGCAGTTCTTC	CAGSLGLAGGLYNEQFF
TRBV6-2/TRBV6-3	TRBD1	few	TRBJ2-2	TGTGCCAGCATCCCGGAGGACAGGGGGCCCACCGGGGAGCTGTTTTTT	CASIPEDRGPTGELFF
TRBV6-2/TRBV6-3	NA	NA	TRBJ2-2	TGTGCCAGCAGTTGCGGGGTCGGCAGCCCGAACACCGGGGAGCTGTTTTTT	CASSCGVGSPNTGELFF
TRBV7-9	NA	few	TRBJ2-1	TGTGCCAGCAGCTCCCGGGATCCCCCGCGGGTGTTCTTC	CASSSRDPPRVFF
TRBV7-2	NA	NA	TRBJ2-3	TGTGCCAGTTCTGGGCGGAACACAGATACGCAGTATTTT	CASSGRNTDTQYF
TRBV10-3	NA	NA	TRBJ1-1	TGTGCCATCAGGCCACAGGTGGGGGGGACTGAAGCTTTCTTT	CAIRPQVGGTEAFF
TRBV19	NA	NA	TRBJ1-1	TGTGCCAGTAGTATAGACGGCAGCTTGAACACTGAAACTTTCTTT	CASSIDGSLNTETFF
TRBV7-8	NA	many	TRBJ1-3	TGTGCCAGCAGCTCCCCCGGGACACCTCCGGGAAACACCATATATTTT	CASSSPGTPPGNTIYF
TRBV6-4	NA	NA	TRBJ2-1	TGTGCCAGCAGTGACGATTTTACAGGGATCTACAATGAGCAGTTCTTC	CASSDDFTGIYNEQFF
TRBV7-9	TRBD1	many	TRBJ1-1	TGTGCCAGCAGCACCCAGGACAGGGTGAACACTGAAGCTTTCTTT	CASSTQDRVNTEAFF
TRBV6-5	NA	few	TRBJ2-7	TGTGCCAGCAGTTACTCAGCGGTTCCTATCGAGCAGTACTTC	CASSYSAVPIEQYF
TRBV27	NA	NA	TRBJ1-5	TGTGCCAGTAGAGACGGGGTCAATCAGCCCCAGCATTTT	CASRDGVNQPQHF
TRBV2	TRBD2	few	TRBJ2-2	TGTGCCAGCAGTGAACCTCTAGCGGGGGAGTTCCAGACCGGGGAGCTGTTTTTT	CASSEPLAGEFQTGELFF
TRBV29-1	NA	NA	TRBJ2-2	TGCAGCGCAGGACCCTCGAACACCGGGGAGCTGTTTTTT	CSAGPSNTGELFF
TRBV7-2	TRBD1	NA	TRBJ1-2	TGTGCCAGCAGCTTAGTGGACAGGGGGCGCTTCTATGGCTACACCTTC	CASSLVDRGRFYGYTF
TRBV4-2	NA	few	TRBJ1-1	TGTGCCAGCAGCCAAGATCCGGGGGCCAAAGCTTTCTTT	CASSQDPGAKAFF
TRBV28	TRBD1	NA	TRBJ2-1	TGTGCCAGCAGTGAAACGACAGGGCCCGGAGGCAATGAGCAGTTCTTC	CASSETTGPGGNEQFF
TRBV7-9	NA	NA	TRBJ1-2	TGTGCCAGCAGCTCTGGACCTAAGGCTGGCTACACCTTC	CASSSGPKAGYTF
TRBV19	NA	NA	TRBJ2-3	TGTGCCAGTAGTTTTCAGGTGGGCGCTAGCACAGATACGCAGTATTTT	CASSFQVGASTDTQYF
TRBV14	NA	NA	TRBJ1-4	TGTGCCAGCAGCCAAGTAACAGGAGTTGCAACTAATGAAAAACTGTTTTTT	CASSQVTGVATNEKLFF
TRBV5-6	NA	once	TRBJ2-7	TGTGCCAGCAACATTTGGAGGGAAGCCTACGAGCAGTACTTC	CASNIWREAYEQYF
TRBV7-8	NA	many	TRBJ2-3	TGTGCCAGCAGCTTAGCGGGTTCAGGTTGGATAGCCACAGATACGCAGTATTTT	CASSLAGSGWIATDTQYF
TRBV7-9	TRBD1	few	TRBJ1-6	TGTGCCAGCAGCCATGGACAGGGGGGCGATTCACCCCTCCACTTT	CASSHGQGGDSPLHF
TRBV11-3	TRBD1	NA	TRBJ2-3	TGTGCCAGCAGCTGGACCCCGGGACAGGGGTTGGCGCAGTATTTT	CASSWTPGQGLAQYF
TRBV6-2/TRBV6-3	NA	few	TRBJ2-5	TGTGCCAGCAGCAATGGACTCCCTGGGGAGACCCAGTACTTC	CASSNGLPGETQYF
TRBV6-6	TRBD2	few	TRBJ2-7	TGTGCCAGCAGTCCACTAGCGGGGGTTTCCTACGAGCAGTACTTC	CASSPLAGVSYEQYF
TRBV5-6	TRBD1	few	TRBJ1-1	TGTGCCAGCAGCTCAAACAGGGGATGGACTGAAGCTTTCTTT	CASSSNRGWTEAFF
TRBV2	NA	few	TRBJ1-1	TGTGCCAGCAGTGAAGAGCCGTTGAACACTGAAGCTTTCTTT	CASSEEPLNTEAFF
TRBV5-1	NA	few	TRBJ2-7	TGCGCCAGCAAAGCTAGCACTTACGAGCAGTACTTC	CASKASTYEQYF
TRBV6-6	TRBD1	few	TRBJ2-1	TGTGCCAGCAGTTACGTGTGGTCGGGACAGGGGAAGAATGAGCAGTTCTTC	CASSYVWSGQGKNEQFF
TRBV4-1	NA	NA	TRBJ2-5	TGCGCCAGCAGCCTCCGGACAGTCCAGGAGGAGACCCAGTACTTC	CASSLRTVQEETQYF
TRBV11-2	NA	NA	TRBJ1-1	TGTGCCAGCAGCTTAGAGCCAGGGGCGAACTCTGAAGCTTTCTTT	CASSLEPGANSEAFF
TRBV7-9	TRBD2	few	TRBJ2-1	TGTGCCAGCAGTACAATCCAGCGGGGGGGGGATGAGCAGTTCTTC	CASSTIQRGGDEQFF
TRBV11-3	TRBD2	few	TRBJ2-7	TGTGCCAGCAGCTTACGCGGGGGGGACTACGAGCAGTACTTC	CASSLRGGDYEQYF
TRBV9	NA	NA	TRBJ2-5	TGTGCCAGCAGCGTAGAGGGATCCCTTCAAGAGACCCAGTACTTC	CASSVEGSLQETQYF
TRBV7-7	TRBD1	few	TRBJ2-1	TGTGCTAGCAGCCCATCACAGGGGGCTAATAATGAGCAGTTCTTC	CASSPSQGANNEQFF
TRBV27	TRBD2	NA	TRBJ2-1	TGTGCCAGCAAGCGGGGGGGCGATGAGCAGTTCTTC	CASKRGGDEQFF
TRBV7-9	TRBD1	once	TRBJ1-6	TGTGCCACCACACCAAGGACAGGGCCGCGTTCACCCCTCCACTTT	CATTPRTGPRSPLHF
TRBV14	NA	NA	TRBJ1-2	TGTGCCAGCAGCGAAACTTCCTACAGGGATGGCTACACCTTC	CASSETSYRDGYTF
TRBV14	NA	NA	TRBJ1-1	TGTGCCAGCAGCCAAGCCCCCCACAGGGTTGAAGCTTTCTTT	CASSQAPHRVEAFF
TRBV27	NA	NA	TRBJ1-5	TGTGCCAGCAGCACAACAGGGAGAATCAATCAGCCCCAGCATTTT	CASSTTGRINQPQHF
TRBV7-6	NA	many	TRBJ2-3	TGTGCCAGCAGCTTAGTCCCGGGGCACACAGATACGCAGTATTTT	CASSLVPGHTDTQYF
TRBV7-9	NA	NA	TRBJ1-2	TGTGCCAGCAGTTGGGTGGGGGAAGAAGGCTACACCTTC	CASSWVGEEGYTF
TRBV15	NA	NA	TRBJ2-1	TGTGCCACCAGTCCGACAGCCAGCTCCTACAATGAGCAGTTCTTC	CATSPTASSYNEQFF
TRBV6-6	NA	NA	TRBJ1-1	TGTGCCAACAGTTACCCTCGGAACGTGGGAGACATGAACACTGAAGCTTTCTTT	CANSYPRNVGDMNTEAFF
TRBV6-4	TRBD2	NA	TRBJ2-2	TGTGCCAGCAGTGACTGGTTAGCGGGGAGTACCGGGGAGCTGTTTTTT	CASSDWLAGSTGELFF
TRBV10-3	NA	NA	TRBJ2-1	TGTGCCATCAGGGACAACTCCTACAATGAGCAGTTCTTC	CAIRDNSYNEQFF
TRBV5-6	TRBD1	NA	TRBJ1-1	TGTGCCAGCAGCGGGACAGGGGTTAACACTGAAGCTTTCTTT	CASSGTGVNTEAFF
TRBV6-2/TRBV6-3	NA	NA	TRBJ1-1	TGTGCCAGTCAACGACTTGTGAACACTGAAGCTTTCTTT	CASQRLVNTEAFF
TRBV7-9	NA	few	TRBJ1-4	TGTGCCAGCAGCCCCGCCAGGCAGGCTAATGAAAAACTGTTTTTT	CASSPARQANEKLFF
TRBV7-9	NA	NA	TRBJ1-2	TGTGCCAGCAGCTTAACAGTCCTCCATGGCTCTTGGACCTTC	CASSLTVLHGSWTF
TRBV12-3/TRBV12-4	TRBD2	few	TRBJ2-1	TGTGCCAGCGGACCTAGCGGGGGGCCCTACAATGAGCAGTTCTTC	CASGPSGGPYNEQFF
TRBV7-8	TRBD2	NA	TRBJ2-1	TGTGCCAGCAGCTTGACGGCAGGGAGGGATGAGCAGTTCTTC	CASSLTAGRDEQFF
TRBV6-2/TRBV6-3	NA	NA	TRBJ1-1	TGTGCCAGCAGACCACAGGGATATCTGAACACTGAAGCTTTCTTT	CASRPQGYLNTEAFF
TRBV5-5	NA	NA	TRBJ2-2	TGTGCCAGCAGCGCCGAGTTGAACACCGGGGAGCTGTTTTTT	CASSAELNTGELFF
TRBV2	NA	NA	TRBJ2-6	TGTGCCAGCAGTGCTTATCTGGGGGTTGGACTTGGGGCCAACGTCCTGACTTTC	CASSAYLGVGLGANVLTF
TRBV27	NA	few	TRBJ2-3	TGTGCCAGCACATCAGGGCCCCGCACAGATACGCAGTATTTT	CASTSGPRTDTQYF